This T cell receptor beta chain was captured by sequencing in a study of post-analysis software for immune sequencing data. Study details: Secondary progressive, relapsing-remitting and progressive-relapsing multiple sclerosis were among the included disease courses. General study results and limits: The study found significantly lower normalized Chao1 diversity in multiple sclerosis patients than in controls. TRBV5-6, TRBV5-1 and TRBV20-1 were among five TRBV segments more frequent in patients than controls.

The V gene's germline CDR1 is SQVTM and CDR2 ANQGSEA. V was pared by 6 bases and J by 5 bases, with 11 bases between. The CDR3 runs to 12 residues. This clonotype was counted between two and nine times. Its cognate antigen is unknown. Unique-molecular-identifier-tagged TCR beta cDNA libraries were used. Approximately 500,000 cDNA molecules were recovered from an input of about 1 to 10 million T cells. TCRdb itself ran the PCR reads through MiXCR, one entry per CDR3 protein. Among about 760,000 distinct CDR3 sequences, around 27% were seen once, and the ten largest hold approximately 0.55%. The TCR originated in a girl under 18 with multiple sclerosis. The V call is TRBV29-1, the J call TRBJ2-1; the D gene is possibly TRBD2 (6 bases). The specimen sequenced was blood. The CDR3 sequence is CSVGTGDNEQFF. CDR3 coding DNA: TGCAGCGTGGGGACGGGAGACAATGAGCAGTTCTTC.